The next 28 T cell receptor beta chains were all read from a single sample in a study of OX40 agonist ivuxolimab in advanced cancers. TCRdb's table, derived via immunoSEQ multiplex PCR, lists solely in-frame clones and lacks some. The repertoire has 50,000 to 85,000 clones, roughly 85% of them found once; the top ten carry 4%. The sequencing here drew on CD4+ or CD8+ T cells sorted from blood, taken in a trial of the OX40 agonist ivuxolimab. These receptors were obtained from an adult with an advanced solid tumor such as melanoma, head and neck, liver or kidney cancer.

This sequence joins TRBV30 and TRBJ2-6; unclear D gene. The V end was cut by 1 base, the J end by 0 bases, with 7 bases between. There are 15 residues in the CDR3. CDR1 and CDR2 from the germline V gene are GTSNPN and SVGIG (reference sequence). For the CDR3, the DNA is TGTGCCTGGAGTGCCCCATCCTCTGGGGCCAACGTCCTGACTTTC. It specifies CAWSAPSSGANVLTF.

This chain connects TRBV10-2 to TRBJ2-7; D unresolved. The CDR3 is 11 amino acids. Looked up from germline, CDR1 is WSHSY and CDR2 is SAAADI. Between the trimmed V and J ends, which lost 4 bases and 4 bases, there was a span of 5 bases. CDR3 DNA sequence: TGCGCCAGCAGTGGCGCTTACGAGCAGTACTTC. Protein: CASSGAYEQYF.

This clone appeared once. The chain links TRBV30 to TRBJ2-1; D uncertain. Per the germline V gene, CDR1 is GTSNPN and CDR2 is SVGIG (reference sequence). The CDR3 has 12 amino acids. The germline V and J ends were trimmed by 0 bases and 4 bases, with 4 bases remaining between them. In DNA, the CDR3 is TGTGCCTGGAGTGTACAGTACAATGAGCAGTTCTTC. It is translated as CAWSVQYNEQFF.

V gene TRBV19 combines with J gene TRBJ2-2; 10 bases are a match to TRBD2. Germline CDR1 reads LNHDA; CDR2 reads SQIVND (reference sequence). The CDR3 has 16 amino acids. The ends lost 6 bases at V and 0 bases at J; junction bases unmatched: 4. Here the CDR3 reads CASSLSGGANTGELFF. The CDR3 nucleotides read TGTGCCAGTAGCCTGAGCGGGGGGGCGAACACCGGGGAGCTGTTTTTT.

The V and J genes are TRBV19 and TRBJ1-5; perhaps TRBD1 as D (5 bases). V was pared by 7 bases and J by 3 bases, with 10 bases between. The V gene's germline CDR1 is LNHDA and CDR2 SQIVND (reference sequence). The CDR3 has 13 amino acids. Written as DNA, the CDR3 is TGTGCCAGTACGGAGGGGAACAATCAGCCCCAGCATTTT. Translation: CASTEGNNQPQHF.

This chain links TRBV9 with TRBJ1-2; 7 bases line up with TRBD1. Germline lookup yields CDR1 SGDLS and CDR2 YYNGEE. The J segment lost 4 bases and the V segment lost 1 base, leaving 4 bases of the junction unmatched. This CDR3 spans 14 amino acids. This CDR3 is CASSVNRGPYGYTF. In nucleotides, the CDR3 is TGTGCCAGCAGCGTAAACAGGGGCCCCTATGGCTACACCTTC. The variable domain in full, completed from reference TRBV9 and TRBJ1-2, reads DSGVTQTPKHLITATGQRVTLRCSPRSGDLSVYWYQQSLDQGLQFLIQYYNGEERAKGNILERFSAQQFPDLHSELNLSSLELGDSALYFCASSVNRGPYGYTFGSGTRLTVV.

For the CDR3, the DNA is TGTGCCAGCAGTCGAGGAGAGGGAGGGTCACCCCTCCACTTT. This encodes CASSRGEGGSPLHF. The J gene is TRBJ1-6, the V gene TRBV6-1; no clear D gene. Germline assignment: CDR1 MNHNS and CDR2 SASEGT. This CDR3 comprises 14 residues. Trimming removed 5 bases at V and 10 bases at J, with 15 bases between.

V usage is TRBV7-9 and J usage is TRBJ2-3; D unresolved. Germline CDR1 SEHNR, CDR2 FQNEAQ (reference sequence). With 5 bases removed from V and 1 base from J, the gap between germline ends came to 13 bases. CDR3 length: 15 amino acids. The CDR3 is CASSVIGSGTDTQYF. The DNA of the CDR3 is TGTGCCAGCAGCGTAATAGGGTCTGGCACAGATACGCAGTATTTT.

The V gene is TRBV7-3, the J gene TRBJ2-1; 8 nucleotides agree with TRBD2. The CDR3 totals 15 residues. CDR1 is SGHTA, CDR2 FQGTGA, per germline. V lost 8 bases to trimming and J lost 2 bases; unmatched junction nucleotides: 8. The CDR3 here is CASGVGRGAYNEQFF. In DNA, the CDR3 is TGTGCCAGCGGAGTAGGGCGGGGGGCCTACAATGAGCAGTTCTTC.

CDR3 residues: CAISTGRGQNYEQYF. CDR3 DNA sequence: TGTGCCATCAGTACCGGCCGGGGACAGAACTACGAGCAGTACTTC. The V and J genes are TRBV10-3 and TRBJ2-7, with TRBD1 matching 7 bases. Germline V gene lookup returns CDR1 ENHRY and CDR2 SYGVKD. This CDR3 contains 15 residues. The J segment lost 3 bases and the V segment lost 5 bases, leaving 10 bases of the junction unmatched.

V gene TRBV7-2 combines with J gene TRBJ1-2; D is unclear. V was clipped by 3 bases and J by 8 bases, with 25 bases between them. This CDR3 comprises 17 residues. The germline V gene has CDR1 SGHTA and CDR2 FQGNSA. The CDR3 coding sequence is TGTGCCAGCAGCTTGGGCGTCCCGGGCTTAACCGCCCGGGGCTACACCTTC. Translating it yields CASSLGVPGLTARGYTF.

The rearrangement joins TRBV9 to TRBJ2-2; 7 bases align to TRBD2. This CDR3 contains 15 residues. Looked up from germline, CDR1 is SGDLS and CDR2 is YYNGEE. V shed 3 bases, J shed 0 bases, and the junction held 2 bases outside the gene matches. CDR3 coding DNA: TGTGCCAGCAGCGCTAGCGGAACGAACACCGGGGAGCTGTTTTTT. Amino acid sequence: CASSASGTNTGELFF.

This sequence joins TRBV6-1 and TRBJ2-2; no clear D. The germline V and J ends were trimmed by 0 bases and 6 bases, with 14 bases remaining between them. The germline V gene encodes CDR1 MNHNS and CDR2 SASEGT. The length of the CDR3 is 16 residues. CDR3 DNA sequence: TGTGCCAGCAGTGAAGCGCTGTGGGCAAGCGCCGGGGAGCTGTTTTTT. Protein product: CASSEALWASAGELFF.

The V call is TRBV6-5, the J call TRBJ1-2; D is perhaps TRBD1 (5 bases). Germline V CDR1 and CDR2: MNHEY, SVGAGI. Trimming took 0 bases from V and 2 from J, leaving 10 bases between them. CDR3 size: 15 residues. DNA of the CDR3: TGTGCCAGCAGTTACTCGTTGCAGGGCAACTATGGCTACACCTTC. This translates into CASSYSLQGNYGYTF.

This chain connects TRBV10-1 to TRBJ2-1; 13 bases align to TRBD2. The CDR3 runs to 14 residues. V gave up 4 bases and J gave up 7 bases; unmatched junction bases: 1. CDR1 and CDR2 (germline): WNHNN, SYGVQD (reference sequence). The DNA of the CDR3 is TGCGCCAGCAGTGGGACTAGCGGGAGAAATGAGCAGTTCTTC. Translation gives CASSGTSGRNEQFF.

The chain recombines TRBV7-2 with TRBJ2-7; 7 nucleotides match TRBD2. In germline, CDR1 is SGHTA, CDR2 FQGNSA. The length of the CDR3 is 13 residues. The V segment lost 5 bases and the J segment 3 bases; nucleotides outside the gene matches: 4. CDR3 residues: CASSRTGGYEQYF. The CDR3 nucleotides are TGTGCCAGCAGCAGGACGGGGGGCTACGAGCAGTACTTC.

The chain couples TRBV14 to TRBJ2-6; D may be TRBD1 or TRBD2 (5 bases each). This CDR3 is 16 amino acids long. The V gene's germline CDR1 is SGHDN and CDR2 FVKESK. The V and J ends lost 4 bases and 4 bases respectively, with 14 bases between them. The CDR3 sequence is CASSPRGAIGANVLTF. As DNA, the CDR3 is TGTGCCAGCAGCCCCCGGGGCGCGATAGGGGCCAACGTCCTGACTTTC.

A word on this clone: A read error may produce the germline difference seen at one junction end. The chain carries TRBV2 and TRBJ2-4; TRBD2 agrees at 11 bases. The CDR3 has 12 amino acids. Germline CDR1 and CDR2: SNHLY and FYNNEI. The CDR3 reads CASSGGTSGSYF. The CDR3 DNA follows: TGTGCCAGCAGTGGGGGTACTAGCGGGAGTTATTTC.

The chain carries TRBV2 and TRBJ2-7, with D hard to call. The V gene lost 3 bases and the J gene lost 4 bases, with 7 bases spanning the gap. Germline V gene lookup returns CDR1 SNHLY and CDR2 FYNNEI. This CDR3 spans 12 amino acids. CDR3 loop: CASSEEEYEQYF. CDR3 sequence (DNA): TGTGCCAGCAGTGAGGAAGAATACGAGCAGTACTTC. Supplemented by reference TRBV2 and TRBJ2-7, the full variable domain reads EPEVTQTPSHQVTQMGQEVILRCVPISNHLYFYWYRQILGQKVEFLVSFYNNEISEKSEIFDDQFSVERPDGSNFTLKIRSTKLEDSAMYFCASSEEEYEQYFGPGTRLTVT.

V is TRBV5-1 and J is TRBJ1-2, with a weak D call TRBD1 (5 bases). Germline CDR1 reads SGHRS; CDR2 reads YFSETQ. V was trimmed by 3 bases and J by 8 bases, leaving 14 bases between them. This CDR3 contains 13 residues. DNA of the CDR3: TGCGCCAGCAGCTGGGACCTCATGGGGGGCTACACCTTC. As protein: CASSWDLMGGYTF.

This chain links TRBV7-8 with TRBJ1-1, with D hard to call. The CDR3 covers 15 residues. Between the trimmed V and J ends, which lost 7 bases and 0 bases, there was a span of 15 bases. In germline, CDR1 is SGHVS, CDR2 FQNEAQ. The CDR3 sequence is CASTGRTSMNTEAFF. The CDR3 DNA reads TGTGCCAGCACTGGACGGACCTCCATGAACACTGAAGCTTTCTTT.

This chain uses TRBV19 with TRBJ1-5; perhaps TRBD1 as D (5 bases). Trimming left V 4 bases short and J 15 bases short, with 16 bases between. CDR3 size: 12 residues. Looked up from germline, CDR1 is LNHDA and CDR2 is SQIVND (reference sequence). The CDR3 loop is CASSTPPRQWHF. The CDR3 DNA reads as TGTGCCAGTAGTACGCCCCCAAGACAGTGGCATTTT.

The chain joins TRBV6-1 to TRBJ2-5; D is perhaps TRBD1 (6 bases). V was shortened by 4 bases and J by 0 bases, with 15 bases between the two germline ends. Germline lookup yields CDR1 MNHNS and CDR2 SASEGT. The CDR3 runs 16 residues. This CDR3 reads CASSARAGVYQETQYF. CDR3 nucleotide sequence: TGTGCCAGCAGTGCTAGGGCAGGGGTGTACCAAGAGACCCAGTACTTC.

This clone was counted once. The CDR3 sequence is CASSRQAYTEAFF. The CDR3 DNA is TGTGCCAGCAGCAGACAGGCTTACACTGAAGCTTTCTTT. The chain joins TRBV7-2 to TRBJ1-1; TRBD1 might be the D (6 bases). The germline V gene has CDR1 SGHTA and CDR2 FQGNSA. Trimming shortened V by 5 bases and J by 3 bases, and 10 bases separated the two germline ends. This CDR3 has 13 amino acids.

V and J are TRBV14 and TRBJ2-7; the match to TRBD2 covers 10 bases. This CDR3 has 15 amino acids. From germline, CDR1 is SGHDN and CDR2 FVKESK. V lost 5 bases and J lost 7; bases outside the gene matches: 11. The CDR3 DNA sequence: TGTGCCAGCAGCTTTCAGCGGGAGGGCCTGGATGAGCAGTACTTC. It yields the protein CASSFQREGLDEQYF.

This clone was detected a few times. V is TRBV6-5 and J is TRBJ1-1; 7 bases are shared with TRBD1. Germline assignment: CDR1 MNHEY and CDR2 SVGAGI. The V segment lost 7 bases and the J segment 9 bases; nucleotides outside the gene matches: 5. The CDR3 is made up of 11 amino acids. CDR3 nucleotides: TGTGCCAGCACAGGGGGACAGAAAGCTTTCTTT. Its translation: CASTGGQKAFF.

This clone was detected only a few times. The CDR3 is CASSESGGYGYTF. The CDR3 coding sequence is TGCGCCAGCAGTGAGTCGGGGGGTTATGGCTACACCTTC. This rearrangement joins TRBV10-1 to TRBJ1-2; maybe TRBD1 (5 bases). The germline V gene encodes CDR1 WNHNN and CDR2 SYGVQD (reference sequence). Trimming cost V 0 bases and J 5 bases, with 7 bases left between them. This CDR3 region has 13 residues.

The J gene is TRBJ2-3, the V gene TRBV4-1; the match to TRBD2 covers 12 bases. Germline V gene sequence: CDR1 MGHRA, CDR2 YSYEKL. CDR3 length equals 16 residues. Germline trimming cut 6 bases from V and 2 bases from J; bases unmatched to any gene: 6. The DNA for the CDR3 is TGCGCCAGCAGAAGACTAGCGGGGGCCAACACAGATACGCAGTATTTT. Amino acid sequence: CASRRLAGANTDTQYF.